This T cell receptor (beta chain) appears in the sequencing data of a study of CD4+ T cells in melanoma. The repertoire was sequenced with immunoSEQ multiplex PCR; TCRdb's copy has only in-frame clones and lacks some. Found here are roughly 12,000 clones, approximately 74% of them singletons; the top ten hold roughly 10%. In regard to this clone: Its antigen is not known.

Trimming left V 1 base short and J 1 base short, with 1 base between. Germline CDR1 and CDR2: MDHEN and SYDVKM. This CDR3 region has 12 residues. Study conclusions and caveats: In melanoma, neoantigen-specific CD4+ T cells reportedly differed in differentiation state. CD8+ T cell, macrophage and B cell function reportedly correlated with neoantigen-specific CD4+ T cells.

Sequencing was done on a sample of cells from a culture (not recorded whether cultured in vitro). This clonotype originated in a human donor with melanoma. The chain uses TRBV28 and TRBJ2-5; no clear D. CDR3 loop: CASSLSQETQYF. As DNA, the CDR3 is TGTGCCAGCAGTTTATCCCAAGAGACCCAGTACTTC.